This TCR beta chain emerged from a study of OX40 agonist ivuxolimab in advanced cancers. As for the study in general: The mean age was approximately 60 years, ranging from about 20 to 90, with about four fifths of participants male. Eligibility rules accepted prior anti-PD-1, anti-PD-L1 or anti-CTLA-4 therapy, and 40% to 50% had some. Three patients got partial responses; one had hepatocellular carcinoma and two had cutaneous melanoma.

Clones were read by immunoSEQ multiplex PCR, and TCRdb kept only the in-frame ones, dropping some. In the table there are some 87,000 clones, 90% of which are singletons. Material: CD4+ or CD8+ T cells sorted from blood, obtained in a trial of the OX40 agonist ivuxolimab. The receptor comes from an adult with an advanced solid tumor such as melanoma, head and neck, liver or kidney cancer.

CDR3 in DNA: TGCGCCAGCAGCTTGGCCCGGGGACAGATGAACACTGAAGCTTTCTTT. Its protein product is CASSLARGQMNTEAFF. V and J are TRBV5-1 and TRBJ1-1, with 7 positions matching TRBD1. Germline V gene lookup returns CDR1 SGHRS and CDR2 YFSETQ. V lost 0 bases and J lost 0; bases outside the gene matches: 5. CDR3 length: 16 residues.